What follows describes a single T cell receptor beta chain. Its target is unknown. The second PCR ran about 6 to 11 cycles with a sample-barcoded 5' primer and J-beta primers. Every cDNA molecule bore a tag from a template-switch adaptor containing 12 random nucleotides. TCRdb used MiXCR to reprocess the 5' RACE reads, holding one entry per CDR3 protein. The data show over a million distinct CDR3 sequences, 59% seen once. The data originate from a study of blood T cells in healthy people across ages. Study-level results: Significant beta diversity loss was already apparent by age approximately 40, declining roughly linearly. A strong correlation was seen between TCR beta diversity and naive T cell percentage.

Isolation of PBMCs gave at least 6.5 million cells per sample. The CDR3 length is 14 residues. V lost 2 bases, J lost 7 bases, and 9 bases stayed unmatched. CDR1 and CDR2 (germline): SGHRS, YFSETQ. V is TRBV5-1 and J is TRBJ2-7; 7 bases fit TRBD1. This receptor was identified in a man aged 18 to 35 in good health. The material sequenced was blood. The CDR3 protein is CASSLGGQPWEQYF. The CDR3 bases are TGCGCCAGCAGCTTAGGGGGACAGCCATGGGAGCAGTACTTC.